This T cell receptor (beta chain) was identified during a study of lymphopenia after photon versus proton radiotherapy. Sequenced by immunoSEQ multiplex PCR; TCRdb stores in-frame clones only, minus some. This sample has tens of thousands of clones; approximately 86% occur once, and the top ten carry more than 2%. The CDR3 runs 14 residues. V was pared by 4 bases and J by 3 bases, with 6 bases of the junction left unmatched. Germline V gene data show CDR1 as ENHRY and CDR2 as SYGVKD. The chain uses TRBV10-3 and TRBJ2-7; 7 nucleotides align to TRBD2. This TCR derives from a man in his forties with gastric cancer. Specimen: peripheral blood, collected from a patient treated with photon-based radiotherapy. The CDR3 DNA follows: TGTGCCATCAGTGGGGGGAGGGGAAGCTACGAGCAGTACTTC. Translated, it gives CAISGGRGSYEQYF.